This is a list of T cell receptor beta chains from one sample in a study of blood T cell repertoires in COVID-19. Some clones are missing from TCRdb's copy, which holds only in-frame ones; the method was immunoSEQ multiplex PCR. The repertoire has about 220,000 clones, 83% of them found once; the top ten carry less than 4%. The specimen was PBMCs or T cells enriched from blood (not recorded which). Receptor source: a woman in her 40s who had been exposed to COVID-19. The CDR3 runs from the conserved cysteine through the conserved F or W. A D gene is named only where the DNA matches it firmly. Rows may omit the clone size; those that give it use once, few, many or a size class.

NA TRBJ2-3 TRBD2 TRBV29-1 TGCAGCGGGGAGGGGCGGGGCACAGATACGCAGTATTTT CSGEGRGTDTQYF
once TRBJ1-4 NA TRBV7-6 TGTGCCAGCAGCTTAGCCCAGACAACTAATGAAAAACTGTTTTTT CASSLAQTTNEKLFF
NA TRBJ2-3 TRBD2 TRBV5-1 TGCGCCAGCAGCTCACCGGGACTACCGAGCACAGATACGCAGTATTTT CASSSPGLPSTDTQYF
NA TRBJ1-2 NA TRBV2 TGTGCCAGCAGTGAAGACAAGACTAATGGCTACACCTTC CASSEDKTNGYTF
once TRBJ1-1 NA TRBV5-1 TGCGCCAGCAGCTTGTCTCTGGGGGGTAACACTGAAGCTTTCTTT CASSLSLGGNTEAFF
NA TRBJ2-6 NA TRBV2 TGTGCCAGCAGTGGGAGACGGGAAGGCCTAGCTGGGGCCAACGTCCTGACTTTC CASSGRREGLAGANVLTF
NA TRBJ1-5 NA TRBV7-8 TGTGCCAGCAGCATCAGGGAGGGCAATCAGCCCCAGCATTTT CASSIREGNQPQHF
once TRBJ2-1 TRBD2 TRBV6-1 TGTGCCAGCAGTGACGGGATTCCGGGACTAGCGGCGGTGGATGAGCAGTTCTTC CASSDGIPGLAAVDEQFF
NA TRBJ1-6 TRBD1 TRBV7-2 TGTGCCAGCAGCTTGCTATCCCCGGGACAGGGGGATTCACCCCTCCACTTT CASSLLSPGQGDSPLHF
NA TRBJ2-5 TRBD2 TRBV5-4 TGTGCCAGCAGCTCCCGGGGGGGAACGACCCAAGAGACCCAGTACTTC CASSSRGGTTQETQYF
NA TRBJ1-2 NA TRBV27 TGTGCCAGCAGTATGACAGGCTCCAAGGGAGGCTACACCTTC CASSMTGSKGGYTF
many TRBJ2-2 TRBD1 TRBV5-1 TGCGCCAGCAGCCTAGCCGCCGTCGGACAGGGGGGACCCGGGGAGCTGTTTTTT CASSLAAVGQGGPGELFF
NA TRBJ1-1 TRBD1 TRBV5-1 TGCGCCAGCAGCTTCGGGACAGAGAACACTGAAGCTTTCTTT CASSFGTENTEAFF
NA TRBJ2-6 TRBD1 TRBV5-1 TGCGCCAGCAGCCCGACAGGGTTGGGGGGGGCCAACGTCCTGACTTTC CASSPTGLGGANVLTF
NA TRBJ2-6 TRBD1 TRBV5-8 TGTGCCAGCAGCCTACGACAGGGATTAACTGGGGCCAACGTCCTGACTTTC CASSLRQGLTGANVLTF